These 11 T cell receptor beta chains were sequenced from one sample in a study of blood T cell repertoires in COVID-19. The assay was immunoSEQ multiplex PCR, and TCRdb's table has in-frame clones only and misses some. The sample includes 11,000 to 15,000 clones, around 87% of them seen just once. Sample: peripheral blood. Receptors originate from a human donor in a cohort sampled during active COVID-19.

This clone was recorded a few times. In DNA, the CDR3 is TGTGCCAGCAGCTCACGGGGTATTGTAGCCAAAAACATTCAGTACTTC. This encodes CASSSRGIVAKNIQYF. The chain links TRBV7-2 to TRBJ2-4; D might be TRBD2 (5 bases). CDR1 and CDR2 (germline): SGHTA, FQGNSA. Trimming took off 4 bases at V and 0 bases at J, with 13 bases between the two ends. CDR3 size: 16 residues.

The chain employs TRBV3-1 (or the pseudogene TRBV3-2) and TRBJ2-5; possible D gene TRBD2, 7 bases. Per germline, CDR1 LGHDT and CDR2 YNNKEL (reference sequence). V was shortened by 4 bases and J by 3 bases, with 18 bases between the two germline ends. The CDR3 has 16 amino acids. This CDR3 reads CASSLNGGPTEETQYF. CDR3 nucleotide sequence: TGTGCCAGCAGCCTAAACGGGGGGCCGACTGAAGAGACCCAGTACTTC.

This clone is a singleton in its sample. The V gene is TRBV30, the J gene TRBJ2-7; possible D gene TRBD1, 6 bases. Trimming shortened V by 0 bases and J by 2 bases, and 11 bases separated the two germline ends. Looked up from germline, CDR1 is GTSNPN and CDR2 is SVGIG (reference sequence). CDR3 length: 14 residues. Here the CDR3 reads CAWSVLGAPYEQYF. CDR3 nucleotides: TGTGCCTGGAGTGTACTGGGGGCCCCCTACGAGCAGTACTTC.

The chain links TRBV25-1 to TRBJ1-6, with D maybe TRBD1 (6 bases). Germline V gene data show CDR1 as MGHDK and CDR2 as SYGVNS. V lost 6 bases to trimming and J lost 7 bases, with 7 bases between them. The CDR3 is 12 amino acids. The CDR3 protein is CASRQGNSPLHF. CDR3 DNA sequence: TGTGCCAGCAGACAGGGAAATTCACCCCTCCACTTT.

This rearrangement joins TRBV9 to TRBJ2-3; 8 bases are a match to TRBD1. The CDR3 length is 15 residues. Germline V gives CDR1 SGDLS, CDR2 YYNGEE. V lost 3 bases and J lost 3; bases outside the gene matches: 6. In DNA, the CDR3 is TGTGCCAGCAGCGATCGGCAGGGGGCAACAGATACGCAGTATTTT. Encoded protein: CASSDRQGATDTQYF.

J is TRBJ2-7 and V is TRBV27; weak D call: TRBD2 (5 bases). This CDR3 contains 15 residues. V dropped 3 bases and J dropped 7 bases, with 19 bases sitting between them. CDR1 is MNHEY, CDR2 SMNVEV, per germline (reference sequence). In DNA form, the CDR3 reads TGTGCCAGCAGTTTCTCCTTGGACGGGATCAGGGAGCAGTACTTC. Translation gives CASSFSLDGIREQYF.

The chain links TRBV19 to TRBJ2-2; 8 bases match TRBD1. Germline V gene data show CDR1 as LNHDA and CDR2 as SQIVND (reference sequence). With 3 bases clipped from V and 6 bases from J, the junction kept 3 bases outside the gene matches. The CDR3 extends over 14 amino acids. The CDR3 is CASSMDRAAGELFF. In nucleotides, the CDR3 is TGTGCCAGTAGTATGGACAGGGCCGCCGGGGAGCTGTTTTTT.

The V and J genes are TRBV9 and TRBJ2-5; TRBD2 might be the D (5 bases). The V gene's germline CDR1 is SGDLS and CDR2 YYNGEE. The CDR3 has 16 amino acids. V lost 2 bases, J lost 4 bases, and 18 bases lay in between. In DNA, the CDR3 is TGTGCCAGCAGCGTGAGTCCCGGGGAGATGGGAGAGACCCAGTACTTC. Amino acids: CASSVSPGEMGETQYF.

In nucleotides, the CDR3 is TGTGCCAGCAGCGCACGGACTAGCGGGAGGGCCTATGAGCAGTTCTTC. Amino acids: CASSARTSGRAYEQFF. This rearrangement joins TRBV7-2 to TRBJ2-1; 15 bases are a match to TRBD2. CDR3 length equals 16 residues. Germline CDR1 is SGHTA and CDR2 is FQGNSA. V shed 5 bases and J 8 bases; nucleotides not matched to a gene: 7. Variable domain in full (rest from reference TRBV7-2 and TRBJ2-1): GAGVSQSPSNKVTEKGKDVELRCDPISGHTALYWYRQSLGQGLEFLIYFQGNSAPDKSGLPSDRFSAERTGGSVSTLTIQRTQQEDSAVYLCASSARTSGRAYEQFFGPGTRLTVL.

The chain uses TRBV28 and TRBJ2-3; D perhaps matches TRBD2 (6 bases). The CDR3 is 15 residues long. Trimming took off 0 bases at V and 2 bases at J, with 9 bases between the two ends. Germline loops: CDR1 MDHEN, CDR2 SYDVKM. The CDR3 loop reads CASSLWAGLTDTQYF. CDR3 bases: TGTGCCAGCAGTTTATGGGCGGGACTCACAGATACGCAGTATTTT.

The chain's CDR3 is CASSSNRGLRTDTQYF. CDR3 coding DNA: TGTGCCAGCAGCTCGAACCGGGGACTGCGCACAGATACGCAGTATTTT. The V gene is TRBV5-4, the J gene TRBJ2-3, with D perhaps TRBD2 (6 bases). Germline loops: CDR1 SGHNT, CDR2 YYREEE (reference sequence). The CDR3 consists of 16 residues. The V gene lost 3 bases and the J gene lost 1 base, with 15 bases spanning the gap.